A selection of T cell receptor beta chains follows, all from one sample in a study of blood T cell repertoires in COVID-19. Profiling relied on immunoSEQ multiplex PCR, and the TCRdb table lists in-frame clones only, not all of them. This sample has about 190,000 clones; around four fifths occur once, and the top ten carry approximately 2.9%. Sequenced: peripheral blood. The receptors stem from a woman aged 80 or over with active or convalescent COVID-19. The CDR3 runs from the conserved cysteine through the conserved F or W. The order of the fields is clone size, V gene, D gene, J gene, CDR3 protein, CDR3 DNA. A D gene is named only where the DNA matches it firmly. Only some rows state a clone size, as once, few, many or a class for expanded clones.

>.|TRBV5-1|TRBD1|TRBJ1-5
CASSPDRPDQPQHF
TGCGCCAGCAGTCCGGACAGGCCAGATCAGCCCCAGCATTTT
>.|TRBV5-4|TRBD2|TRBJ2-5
CASSPGTSGNQETQYF
TGTGCCAGCAGCCCCGGGACTAGCGGGAATCAAGAGACCCAGTACTTC
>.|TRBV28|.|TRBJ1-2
CASSQGGGPLSYGYTF
TGTGCCAGCAGCCAAGGGGGGGGACCCCTATCCTATGGCTACACCTTC
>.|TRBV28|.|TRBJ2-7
CASSYYSYEQYF
TGTGCCAGCAGTTACTATTCCTACGAGCAGTACTTC
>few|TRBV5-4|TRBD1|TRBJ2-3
CASSPGQGTDTQYF
TGTGCCAGCAGCCCCGGACAGGGCACAGATACGCAGTATTTT
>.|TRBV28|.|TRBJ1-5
CASSFAGGSQPQHF
TGTGCCAGCAGTTTTGCGGGTGGCAGTCAGCCCCAGCATTTT
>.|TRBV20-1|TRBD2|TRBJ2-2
CSASSGGDLANTGELFF
TGCAGTGCCAGTAGCGGGGGGGACCTCGCGAACACCGGGGAGCTGTTTTTT
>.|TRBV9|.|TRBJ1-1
CASSSHMNTEAFF
TGTGCCAGCAGCTCTCACATGAACACTGAAGCTTTCTTT
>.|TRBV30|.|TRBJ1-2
CAWSADRGYGYTF
TGTGCCTGGAGTGCTGACCGCGGCTATGGCTACACCTTC
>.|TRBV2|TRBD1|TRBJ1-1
CASSEGQGAEAFF
TGTGCCAGCAGTGAAGGGCAGGGGGCTGAGGCTTTCTTT
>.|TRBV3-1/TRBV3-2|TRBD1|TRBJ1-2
CASSQGDRAGYTF
TGTGCCAGCAGCCAGGGGGACAGGGCTGGCTACACCTTC
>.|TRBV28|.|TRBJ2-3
CASSPSGRGTDTQYF
TGTGCCAGCAGCCCGTCGGGACGGGGGACAGATACGCAGTATTTT
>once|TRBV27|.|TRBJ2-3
CASSFSSSTDTQYF
TGTGCCAGCAGTTTCTCTAGTAGCACAGATACGCAGTATTTT
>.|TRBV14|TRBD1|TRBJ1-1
CASSLRVLGQTNTEAFF
TGTGCCAGCAGCCTAAGGGTGTTGGGACAGACGAACACTGAAGCTTTCTTT
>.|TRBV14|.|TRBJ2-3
CASSRLAYTDTQYF
TGTGCCAGCAGCCGTCTAGCCTATACAGATACGCAGTATTTT
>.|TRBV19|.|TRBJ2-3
CAAGTAGVTQYF
TGTGCCGCGGGGACCGCTGGGGTTACGCAGTATTTT
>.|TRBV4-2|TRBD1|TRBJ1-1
CASSQSVNGQAGAFF
TGTGCCAGCAGCCAATCCGTCAACGGACAGGCCGGTGCTTTCTTT
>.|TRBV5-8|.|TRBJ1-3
CASSLARDFSGNTIYF
TGTGCCAGCAGCTTGGCCAGGGACTTCTCTGGAAACACCATATATTTT
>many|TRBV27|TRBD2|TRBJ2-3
CATSPGGASDTQYF
TGTGCCACCTCCCCCGGGGGGGCATCAGATACGCAGTATTTT
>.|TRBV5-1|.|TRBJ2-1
CASSLALGLKAYNEQFF
TGCGCCAGCAGCTTGGCCTTGGGCCTTAAGGCCTACAATGAGCAGTTCTTC
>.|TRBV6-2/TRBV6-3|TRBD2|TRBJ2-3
CASTPRLAGGIWADTQYF
TGTGCCAGCACCCCCCGGCTAGCGGGGGGTATTTGGGCAGATACGCAGTATTTT
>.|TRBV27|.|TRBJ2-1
CASSSNLNSLNEQFF
TGTGCCAGCAGTTCTAACCTTAACTCTCTTAATGAGCAGTTCTTC
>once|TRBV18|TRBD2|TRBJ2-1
CASSPTGGNEQFF
TGTGCCAGCTCCCCCACGGGAGGGAATGAGCAGTTCTTC
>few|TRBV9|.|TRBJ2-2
CASSPQGSAGELFF
TGTGCCAGCAGCCCTCAGGGGTCCGCCGGGGAGCTGTTTTTT
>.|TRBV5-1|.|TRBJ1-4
CASSPGPTNEKLFF
TGCGCCAGCAGCCCAGGGCCAACTAATGAAAAACTGTTTTTT
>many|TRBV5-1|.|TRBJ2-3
CASSLEGADTQYF
TGCGCCAGCAGCTTGGAGGGGGCAGATACGCAGTATTTT
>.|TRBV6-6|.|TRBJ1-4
CASSYSLVQLFF
TGTGCCAGCAGTTATTCACTGGTACAACTGTTTTTT
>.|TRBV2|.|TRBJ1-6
CATQLQNSPLHF
TGTGCCACACAGCTACAGAATTCACCCCTCCACTTT
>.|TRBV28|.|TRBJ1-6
CASSFALGAGPSPLHF
TGTGCCAGCAGTTTCGCTCTAGGGGCAGGACCGTCACCCCTCCACTTT
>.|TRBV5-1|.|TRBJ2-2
CASNELNTGELFF
TGCGCCAGCAACGAGTTGAACACCGGGGAGCTGTTTTTT
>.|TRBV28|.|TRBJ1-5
CASSFGNQPQHF
TGTGCCAGCAGTTTCGGGAATCAGCCCCAGCATTTT
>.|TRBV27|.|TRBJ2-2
CASSLIGGLRGGELFF
TGTGCCAGCAGTTTGATCGGGGGGCTACGGGGCGGGGAGCTGTTTTTT
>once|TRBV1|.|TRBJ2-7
CTSSQQPGASGAAYEQYF
TGCACCAGCAGCCAACAACCAGGGGCTTCTGGGGCTGCCTACGAGCAGTACTTC
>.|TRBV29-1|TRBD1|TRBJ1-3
CSARTGSSGNTIYF
TGCAGCGCCAGGACAGGGAGCTCTGGAAACACCATATATTTT
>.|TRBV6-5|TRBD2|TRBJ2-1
CASSYGLAGNNEQFF
TGTGCCAGCAGTTACGGTCTAGCGGGGAACAATGAGCAGTTCTTC
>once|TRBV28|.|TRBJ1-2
CASSYANYGYTF
TGTGCCAGCAGCTACGCAAACTATGGCTACACCTTC
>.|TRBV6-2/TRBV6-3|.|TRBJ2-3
CASSPSRVSLTDTQYF
TGTGCCAGCAGCCCATCCCGGGTCAGCCTCACAGATACGCAGTATTTT
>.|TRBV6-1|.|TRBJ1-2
CASSERTARPDGGYTF
TGTGCCAGCAGTGAACGGACAGCTCGCCCCGACGGGGGCTACACCTTC
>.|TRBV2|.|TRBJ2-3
CASSKEGGAGNTQYF
TGTGCCAGCAGCAAAGAGGGGGGGGCCGGAAATACGCAGTATTTT